This T cell receptor (beta chain) appears in the sequencing data of a study of T cell clonality in common variable immunodeficiency. Overall study findings and caveats: Fewer deletions and N-nucleotide insertions were reportedly seen in common variable immunodeficiency TCR beta sequences. CVID subjects shared fewer TCRbeta clones than healthy controls did.

The CDR3 sequence is 17 residues long. Per germline, CDR1 PRHDT and CDR2 FYEKMQ (reference sequence). J lost 3 bases, V lost 5 bases, and 8 bases had no gene match. Method: immunoSEQ multiplex PCR; TCRdb's copy keeps in-frame clones and lacks some. The sample is made up of fewer than 12,000 clones, none counted only once. CVID subjects were 15 or so female and approximately 30 male, aged about 8 to 70. This clone was seen a handful of times. Its antigen is currently unknown. The read ends 3 residues before the CDR3 terminus; that terminus is restored from the germline J gene. This clonotype was obtained from a human donor with common variable immunodeficiency. The sequenced sample consisted of peripheral blood mononuclear cells. The chain has TRBV13 and TRBJ2-5; the match to TRBD2 covers 14 bases. CDR3 DNA, as far as it was read: TGTGCCAGCAGCCCGGGACTAGCGGGAGTAGGGGAAGAGACC. Its protein is CASSPGLAGVGEET. In full, the CDR3 is CASSPGLAGVGEETQYF.